The 8 T cell receptor beta chains below come from one sample, sequenced in a study of post-analysis software for immune sequencing data (dated by TCRdb to between 2014 and 2017). General study outcomes and caveats: Patients showed significantly higher frequencies than controls for a handful of TRBV segments, among them TRBV5-6, TRBV5-1 and TRBV20-1.

Receptor libraries were prepared by PCR. The listed sequencing device is Illumina HiSeq 2500. Unique molecular identifiers were incorporated into TCR beta cDNA libraries to reduce PCR and sequencing biases. TCRdb reanalyzed the raw reads on its own, using fastp at Q25 for trimming and MiXCR for clone calling, and kept in-frame beta chains. Rows matching on CDR3 protein sequence are summarized as one entry with the most common DNA and genes. Counted in this sample were roughly 600,000 distinct CDR3 sequences; roughly 47% of them appeared once. 1.5% to 2% of the sample goes to the ten largest clones. These receptors' antigens are unknown. The sequencing sample was made of blood. These receptors all stem from a girl between 10 and 17 years old with multiple sclerosis.

The chain recombines TRBV11-2 with TRBJ2-1; D is undetermined. This CDR3 contains 17 residues. The germline gives CDR1 SGHAT, CDR2 FQNNGV. V lost 4 bases, J lost 4 bases, and 20 bases lay in between. The CDR3 DNA reads TGTGCCAGCAGCTCTATTTCCGGGCGCTACGGGTACAATGAGCAGTTCTTC. It is translated as CASSSISGRYGYNEQFF.

This clonotype was counted once. The V gene is TRBV20-1, the J gene TRBJ1-1; D is ambiguous. V was pared by 1 base and J by 2 bases, with 14 bases between. Germline-derived CDR1 and CDR2 are DFQATT and SNEGSKA (reference sequence). The CDR3 has 15 residues. The CDR3 sequence is CSARGGRRVNTEAFF. In DNA form, the CDR3 reads TGCAGTGCTAGAGGTGGGAGAAGGGTTAACACTGAAGCTTTCTTT.

This clonotype has only one observation. The V call is TRBV9, the J call TRBJ1-2, with D maybe TRBD1 (5 bases). CDR3 size: 13 residues. Germline CDR1 reads SGDLS; CDR2 reads YYNGEE. Trimming shortened V by 2 bases and J by 4 bases, and 9 bases separated the two germline ends. As DNA, the CDR3 is TGTGCCAGCAGCGTGGACGGGGGCTATGGCTACACCTTC. It specifies CASSVDGGYGYTF.

V is TRBV28 and J is TRBJ1-2; 8 bases map to TRBD1. CDR1 is MDHEN and CDR2 is SYDVKM in the germline V gene. The CDR3 has 13 amino acids. V shed 3 bases, J shed 9 bases, and the junction held 6 bases outside the gene matches. The CDR3, as DNA: TGTGCCAGCAGTTTTGGACAGGGTCAACGCTACACCTTC. Protein: CASSFGQGQRYTF.

The genes are TRBV5-1 and TRBJ2-5, with D possibly being TRBD1 (8 bases). CDR3 length: 14 residues. Germline V gives CDR1 SGHRS, CDR2 YFSETQ. V dropped 8 bases and J dropped 2 bases, with 16 bases sitting between them. The CDR3 region has the DNA TGCGCCAGTGAGGGGGGGACAGGACAAGAGACCCAGTACTTC. It encodes CASEGGTGQETQYF.

V usage is TRBV3-1 and J usage is TRBJ2-3; D is perhaps TRBD1 or TRBD2 (5 bases each). Looked up from germline, CDR1 is LGHDT and CDR2 is YNNKEL (reference sequence). Trimming took 3 bases from V and 8 from J, leaving 15 bases between them. The CDR3 totals 14 residues. CDR3 loop: CASSQLRDRLTQYF. The CDR3 coding sequence is TGTGCCAGCAGCCAGCTCCGGGACCGTCTTACGCAGTATTTT.

The chain joins TRBV6-5 to TRBJ2-3; D call uncertain. Germline V lookup: CDR1 MNHEY, CDR2 SVGAGI. The V end was cut by 5 bases, the J end by 2 bases, with 23 bases between. CDR3 length equals 18 residues. The CDR3 reads CASSTTRGPTSHTDTQYF. The CDR3 DNA reads TGTGCCAGCAGTACTACACGAGGCCCAACGAGCCACACAGATACGCAGTATTTT.

The chain employs TRBV2 and TRBJ2-3, with 10 nucleotides matching TRBD1. This CDR3 contains 14 residues. The germline V gene has CDR1 SNHLY and CDR2 FYNNEI. The V segment lost 6 bases and the J segment 2 bases; nucleotides outside the gene matches: 2. The DNA of the CDR3 is TGTGCCAGCAGGGACAGGGGGTACACAGATACGCAGTATTTT. Amino acid sequence: CASRDRGYTDTQYF.